At least ten counts were recorded for the clone carrying this TCR beta chain. Its antigen is unidentified. The entry originates in a study of regulatory T cells in long-lasting Graves disease. As for time point: newly diagnosed GD, antithyroid drugs for less than 3 months. Extracted RNA from PBMCs served as the source of the TCR library. The CDR3 extends over 13 amino acids. Unmatched junction bases numbered 7, after V lost 7 bases and J lost 5 bases. Germline V gives CDR1 MDHEN, CDR2 SYDVKM. Libraries of TCR beta came from iRepertoire HTBI primers plus Arm-PCR of CDR3 regions. In the authors' workflow: The identification of about 68 TRBV and some 15 TRBJ segments was made across samples. TCRdb called the multiplex PCR reads again in MiXCR, with one record for every CDR3 protein. The V and J calls shown here were made by TCRdb, not taken from the authors' results. Among about 420,000 distinct CDR3 sequences, over 15% were seen once, and the ten largest hold 20% to 25%.

Study-level findings and limits: Sample size, which was small, may have reduced accuracy.

These sequences were also reported in another study, on T cells in Graves' hyperthyroidism and ophthalmopathy. As reported in that work: Patients aged 18 to 65 had newly diagnosed hyperthyroidism lasting under 2 months.

The genes are TRBV28 and TRBJ2-7; 8 bases are a match to TRBD1. This sequence was found in a woman under 30 with Graves disease. The sample here was peripheral blood mononuclear cells (PBMCs), taken at new diagnosis, from a patient treated with antithyroid drugs. In DNA, the CDR3 is TGTGCCAGCACCTTGGGACAGGCTCACGAGCAGTACTTC. It is translated as CASTLGQAHEQYF.